One and the same sample provided the 13 T cell receptor beta chains below, sequenced in a study of cytomegalovirus exposure and HLA in healthy donors. The primer mix had 60 Vbeta and 13 Jbeta primers. The data were produced by immunoSEQ multiplex PCR, yet TCRdb's version contains in-frame clones alone and is incomplete. This table has some 130,000 clones, 80% appearing once. The specimen sequenced was PBMCs. The receptors stem from a male donor in good health and CMV-seronegative.

The rearrangement uses TRBV6-5 and TRBJ2-7, with D possibly TRBD1 on 6 matching bases. Germline values: CDR1 MNHEY, CDR2 SVGAGI. V shed 5 bases and J shed 2 bases, with 13 bases lying between them. This CDR3 comprises 14 residues. The CDR3 DNA reads TGTGCCAGCAGTGAGGCTCCAGGGGCCTACGAGCAGTACTTC. Its translation: CASSEAPGAYEQYF.

The chain carries TRBV9 and TRBJ2-7, with D possibly matching TRBD2 (6 bases). Per germline, CDR1 SGDLS and CDR2 YYNGEE. V was cut by 1 base and J by 3 bases, with 11 bases left in between. The CDR3 spans 14 residues. Here the CDR3 DNA reads TGTGCCAGCAGCGTATTGGACTATAACTACGAGCAGTACTTC. Protein: CASSVLDYNYEQYF.

V gene TRBV21-1 combines with J gene TRBJ1-4. TRBV21-1 is labeled a pseudogene. This CDR3 has 14 amino acids. The CDR3 DNA reads TGTGCCAGCAGCCCGGGGGGGAGGGATGAAAAACTGTTTTTT. As protein: CASSPGGRDEKLFF.

The genes are TRBV18 and TRBJ2-1; 7 bases match TRBD2. Germline lookup yields CDR1 KGHSH and CDR2 LQKENI. CDR3 length equals 12 residues. The V and J ends lost 2 bases and 9 bases, in that order; junction bases with no gene match: 1. DNA of the CDR3: TGTGCCAGCTCACCATCGGGAGGTGAGCAGTTCTTC. Amino acid sequence: CASSPSGGEQFF.

The chain employs TRBV27 and TRBJ1-4, with 7 bases aligning to TRBD1. This CDR3 has 16 amino acids. CDR1 MNHEY and CDR2 SMNVEV come from the germline V gene (reference sequence). V shed 0 bases, J shed 8 bases, and the junction held 9 bases outside the gene matches. The CDR3 DNA reads TGTGCCAGCAGTTTATCGGGGGGACAGCTCGGGGAAAAACTGTTTTTT. It codes for CASSLSGGQLGEKLFF.

The chain carries TRBV28 and TRBJ2-7, with 7 bases aligning to TRBD2. Looked up from germline, CDR1 is MDHEN and CDR2 is SYDVKM. The CDR3 runs 17 residues. V was pared by 1 base and J by 2 bases, with 11 bases of the junction left unmatched. In DNA form, the CDR3 reads TGTGCCAGCAGTTTATCCACCTTTTTGGGAGGGGCCTACGAGCAGTACTTC. The encoded protein is CASSLSTFLGGAYEQYF.

The chain is built from TRBV9 and TRBJ2-1, with TRBD2 matching over 7 bases. Germline values: CDR1 SGDLS, CDR2 YYNGEE. The CDR3 has 15 amino acids. V lost 4 bases, J lost 4 bases, and 8 bases stayed unmatched. The CDR3 reads CASSTGTNPYNEQFF. DNA of the CDR3: TGTGCCAGCAGCACCGGGACTAACCCATACAATGAGCAGTTCTTC.

For this clone: Other DNA sequences in this specimen translate into the identical CDR3. This sequence joins TRBV9 and TRBJ1-3; 9 bases line up with TRBD1. V dropped 2 bases and J dropped 4; count of bases not matched to a gene: 10. Per the germline V gene, CDR1 is SGDLS and CDR2 is YYNGEE. The CDR3 has 17 amino acids. The CDR3 is CASSVYLGQGRGNTIYF. For the CDR3, the DNA is TGTGCCAGCAGCGTGTACTTAGGACAGGGGCGAGGAAACACCATATATTTT.

This chain uses TRBV6-1 with TRBJ2-5; weak D call: TRBD2 (5 bases). The end of the DNA is better explained by TRBJ2-7, so the J call may be wrong. Germline CDR1 and CDR2: MNHNS and SASEGT. The CDR3 sequence is 14 residues long. The CDR3 here is CASRTRTVTYEQYF. DNA of the CDR3: TGTGCCAGCAGAACTAGGACGGTCACCTACGAGCAGTACTTC.

The genes are TRBV7-6 and TRBJ2-5; 11 bases fit TRBD1. The DNA end lines up better with TRBJ2-7; the J call may be wrong. From germline, CDR1 is SGHVS and CDR2 FNYEAQ. CDR3 length: 15 residues. The CDR3 loop reads CASSSLDRGLHEQYF. DNA for the CDR3: TGTGCCAGCAGCTCATTGGACAGGGGGCTCCACGAGCAGTACTTC.

The chain combines TRBV9 with TRBJ2-7; 7 bases agree with TRBD1. This CDR3 has 13 residues. Germline-derived CDR1 and CDR2 are SGDLS and YYNGEE. V shed 6 bases and J 4 bases; nucleotides not matched to a gene: 7. DNA for the CDR3: TGTGCCAGCATTCCCGGGACAGAGTACGAGCAGTACTTC. Amino acid sequence: CASIPGTEYEQYF.

The V call is TRBV30, the J call TRBJ1-4; tentative D call: TRBD1 (6 bases). Germline loops: CDR1 GTSNPN, CDR2 SVGIG (reference sequence). The length of the CDR3 is 12 residues. V lost 6 bases and J lost 2, with 7 bases in between. CDR3 coding DNA: TGTGCCTGCAGGGGCACTAATGAAAAACTGTTTTTT. This translates into CACRGTNEKLFF.

The rearrangement links TRBV7-8 to TRBJ2-5; 13 bases align to TRBD2. The CDR3 is made up of 16 amino acids. Germline CDR1 reads SGHVS; CDR2 reads FQNEAQ. Germline trimming cut 4 bases from V and 5 bases from J; bases unmatched to any gene: 7. CDR3 nucleotide sequence: TGTGCCAGCAGCTCCAGACTAGCGGGAGGCCGTGAGACCCAGTACTTC. Translating it yields CASSSRLAGGRETQYF.